The next 2 T cell receptor beta chains were all read from a single sample in a study of T cells in Graves' hyperthyroidism and ophthalmopathy. TCR beta CDR3 sequences were amplified from RNA transcripts. Researchers ran a first-round RT-PCR on the TCR CDR3 using the HTBI primer set. TCRdb reprocessed the multiplex PCR reads via MiXCR and lists one record per CDR3 protein. The data contain 700,000 to 950,000 distinct CDR3 sequences, 30% to 40% of them singletons. The sequencing sample was made of blood. These receptors originate from a woman in her 40s with Graves' hyperthyroidism.

This clonotype showed up just a few times. J is TRBJ2-2 and V is TRBV12-3 or TRBV12-4, with 7 bases fitting TRBD2. This CDR3 comprises 14 residues. V lost 7 bases to trimming and J lost 6 bases; unmatched junction nucleotides: 8. CDR3 DNA: TGTGCCAGCATGCGTACGGGGAGGGCCGGGGAGCTGTTTTTT. Translating gives CASMRTGRAGELFF.

The chain uses TRBV29-1 and TRBJ2-1; D is unclear. The germline V gene encodes CDR1 SQVTM and CDR2 ANQGSEA. Between the trimmed V and J ends, which lost 4 bases and 4 bases, there was a span of 8 bases. This CDR3 region has 12 residues. CDR3 sequence (DNA): TGCAGCGTTGGGTCAGGTTACAATGAGCAGTTCTTC. Translated: CSVGSGYNEQFF.